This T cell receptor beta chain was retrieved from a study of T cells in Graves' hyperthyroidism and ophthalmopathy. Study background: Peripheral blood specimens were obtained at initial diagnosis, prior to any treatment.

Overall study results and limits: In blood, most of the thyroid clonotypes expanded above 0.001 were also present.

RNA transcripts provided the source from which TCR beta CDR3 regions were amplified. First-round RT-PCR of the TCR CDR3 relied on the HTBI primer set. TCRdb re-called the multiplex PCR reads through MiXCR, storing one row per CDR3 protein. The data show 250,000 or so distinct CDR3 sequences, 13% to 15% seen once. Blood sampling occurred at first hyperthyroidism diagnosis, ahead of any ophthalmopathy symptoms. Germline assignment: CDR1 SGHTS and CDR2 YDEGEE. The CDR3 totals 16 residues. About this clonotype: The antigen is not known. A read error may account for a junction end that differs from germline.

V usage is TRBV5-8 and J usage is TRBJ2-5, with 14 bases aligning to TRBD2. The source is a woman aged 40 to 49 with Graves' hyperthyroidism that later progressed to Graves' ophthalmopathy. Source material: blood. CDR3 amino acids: CASSFTGTSGRETQYF. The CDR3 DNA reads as TGCGCCAGCAGCTTCACCGGGACTAGCGGGAGAGAGACCCAGTACTTC.